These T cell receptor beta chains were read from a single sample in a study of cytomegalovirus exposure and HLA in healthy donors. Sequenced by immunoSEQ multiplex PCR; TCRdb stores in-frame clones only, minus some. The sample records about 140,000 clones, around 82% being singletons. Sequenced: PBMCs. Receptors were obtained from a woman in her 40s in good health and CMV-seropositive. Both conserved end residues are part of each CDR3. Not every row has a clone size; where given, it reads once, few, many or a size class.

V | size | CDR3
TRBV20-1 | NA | CSARDSYGYTF
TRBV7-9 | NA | CSSSPIPGVSGNTIYF
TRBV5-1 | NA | CASSFGTGDEKLFF
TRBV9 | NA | CASSADSGSGNEQFF
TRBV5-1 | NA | CASSLVQGATDTQYF
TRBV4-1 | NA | CASSHSVRGREDYEQYF
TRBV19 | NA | CASSIPIGSSGNTIYF
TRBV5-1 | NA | CASRTSGSYNEQFF
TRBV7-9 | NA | CAVQVPRGGANVLTF
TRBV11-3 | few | CASSSRLEGGNTIYF
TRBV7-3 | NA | CASSRSGDGELFF
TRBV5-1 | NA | CASSLRTGGAYREQYF
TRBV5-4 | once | CASSPGQGWGDGYTF
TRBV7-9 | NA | CSSSLVGGSGYTEAFF
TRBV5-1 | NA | CASSPRGTSGGLSSYEQYF
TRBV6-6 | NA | CASSYSGQGPYNEQFF
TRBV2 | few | CAKSRQGGQGTIYF
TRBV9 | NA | CASSVEQGRTGELFF
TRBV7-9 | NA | CASSPRAGALYEQYF
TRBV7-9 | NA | CASSLITGEKLFF
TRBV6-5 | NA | CASGGQLSYEQYF
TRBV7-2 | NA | CANSATGTTNEQFF
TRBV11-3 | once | CASSLDRALDFSGNTIYF
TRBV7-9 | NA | CASSLQASGHNEQFF
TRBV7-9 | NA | CASSLTEGSGCTF
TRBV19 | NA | CASSRGTGDSGNTIYF
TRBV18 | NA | CASSPPGLGGTEAFF
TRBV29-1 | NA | CSVAEGSGNTIYF